This record looks at one T cell receptor (beta chain) sequence and its context. What it recognizes is unknown. The CDR3 runs to 17 residues. V trimming: 4 bases; J trimming: 6 bases; junction bases outside the gene matches: 15. Germline V gene sequence: CDR1 ENHRY, CDR2 SYGVKD. This was the immunoSEQ version 4 assay in survey mode. Here immunoSEQ multiplex PCR was the method, and the copy in TCRdb shows in-frame clones only, minus some. This table has over 10,000 clones, approximately 68% appearing once. Cells were stimulated with overlapping HIV-1 Gag 15-mer peptides. CD4+ T cells upregulating both CD40 ligand and CD69 were sorted as responding cells. The sample comes from a study of persistence of HIV-infected CD4 T cells.

The source of this sequence is an adult man with HIV who was CMV-seropositive. This rearrangement joins TRBV10-3 to TRBJ2-7, with TRBD1 matching over 10 bases. The specimen comprised CD4+ T cells sorted from PBMCs after 18-hour stimulation, sampled from a patient who received antiretroviral therapy. CDR3 DNA: TGTGCCATCAGTGGACAGGGGGCGCTGGGCTATAAGGGCGAGCAGTACTTC. Translation gives CAISGQGALGYKGEQYF.